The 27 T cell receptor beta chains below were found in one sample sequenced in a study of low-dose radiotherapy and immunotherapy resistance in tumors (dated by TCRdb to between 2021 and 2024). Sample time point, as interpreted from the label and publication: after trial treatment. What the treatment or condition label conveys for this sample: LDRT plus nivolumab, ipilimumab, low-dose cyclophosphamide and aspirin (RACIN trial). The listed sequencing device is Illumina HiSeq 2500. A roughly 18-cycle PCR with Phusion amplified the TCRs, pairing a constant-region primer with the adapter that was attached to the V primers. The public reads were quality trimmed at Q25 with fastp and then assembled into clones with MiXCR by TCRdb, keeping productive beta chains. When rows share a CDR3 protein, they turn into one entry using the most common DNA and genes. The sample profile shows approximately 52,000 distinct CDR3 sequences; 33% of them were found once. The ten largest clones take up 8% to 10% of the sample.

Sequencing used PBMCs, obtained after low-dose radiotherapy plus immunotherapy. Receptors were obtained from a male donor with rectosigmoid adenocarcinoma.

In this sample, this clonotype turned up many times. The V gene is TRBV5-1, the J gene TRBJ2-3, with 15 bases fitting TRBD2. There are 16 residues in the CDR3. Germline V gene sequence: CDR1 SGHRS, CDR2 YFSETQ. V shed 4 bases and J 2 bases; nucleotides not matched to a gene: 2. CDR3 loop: CASSGTSGGYTDTQYF. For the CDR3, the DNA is TGCGCCAGCAGCGGGACTAGCGGGGGGTACACAGATACGCAGTATTTT.

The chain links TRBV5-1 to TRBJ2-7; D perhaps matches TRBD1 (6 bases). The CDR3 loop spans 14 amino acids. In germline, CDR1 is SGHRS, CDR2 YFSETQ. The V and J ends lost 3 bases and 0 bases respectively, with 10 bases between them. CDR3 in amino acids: CASSSRQDSYEQYF. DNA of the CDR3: TGCGCCAGCAGCTCTAGACAGGACTCCTACGAGCAGTACTTC.

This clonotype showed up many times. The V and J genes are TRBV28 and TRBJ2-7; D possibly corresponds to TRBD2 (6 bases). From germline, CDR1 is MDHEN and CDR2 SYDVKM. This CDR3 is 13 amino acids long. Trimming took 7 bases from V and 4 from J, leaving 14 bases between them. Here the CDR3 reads CASKRLGGYEQYF. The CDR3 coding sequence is TGTGCCAGCAAGAGACTAGGTGGTTACGAGCAGTACTTC.

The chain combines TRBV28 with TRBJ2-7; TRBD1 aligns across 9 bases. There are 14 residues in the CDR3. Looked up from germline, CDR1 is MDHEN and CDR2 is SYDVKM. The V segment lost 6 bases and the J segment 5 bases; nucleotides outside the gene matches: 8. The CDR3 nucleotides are TGTGCCAGCAGGGCGGGACAGGGATACAACGAGCAGTACTTC. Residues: CASRAGQGYNEQYF.

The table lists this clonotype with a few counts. In DNA, the CDR3 is TGTGCCAGCTCAAGGACTAGCCAGAACAATGAGCAGTTCTTC. It yields the protein CASSRTSQNNEQFF. The rearrangement links TRBV18 to TRBJ2-1; 8 bases line up with TRBD2. CDR1 is KGHSH and CDR2 is LQKENI in the germline V gene. The CDR3 is made up of 14 amino acids. With V trimmed by 5 bases and J by 5 bases, 5 bases remained unmatched.

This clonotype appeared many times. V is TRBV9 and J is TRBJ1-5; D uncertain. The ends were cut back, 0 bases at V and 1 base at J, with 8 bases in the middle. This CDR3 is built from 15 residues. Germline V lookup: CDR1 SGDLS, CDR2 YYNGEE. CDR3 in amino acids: CASSVAVGSNQPQHF. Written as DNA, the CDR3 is TGTGCCAGCAGCGTAGCGGTGGGAAGCAATCAGCCCCAGCATTTT. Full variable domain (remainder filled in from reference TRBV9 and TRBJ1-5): DSGVTQTPKHLITATGQRVTLRCSPRSGDLSVYWYQQSLDQGLQFLIQYYNGEERAKGNILERFSAQQFPDLHSELNLSSLELGDSALYFCASSVAVGSNQPQHFGDGTRLSIL.

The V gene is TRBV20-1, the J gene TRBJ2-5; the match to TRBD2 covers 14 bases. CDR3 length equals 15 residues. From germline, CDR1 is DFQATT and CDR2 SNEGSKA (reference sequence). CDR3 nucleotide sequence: TGCAGCGCCGGGACTAGCGGGGGTGAAAAGAAGGCCCAGTACTTC. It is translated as CSAGTSGGEKKAQYF.

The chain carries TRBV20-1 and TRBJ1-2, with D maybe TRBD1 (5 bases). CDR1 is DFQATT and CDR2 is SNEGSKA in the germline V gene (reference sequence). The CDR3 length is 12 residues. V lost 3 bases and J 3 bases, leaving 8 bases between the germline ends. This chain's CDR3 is CSARRDDYGYTF. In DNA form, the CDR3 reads TGCAGTGCTAGGAGGGACGACTATGGCTACACCTTC.

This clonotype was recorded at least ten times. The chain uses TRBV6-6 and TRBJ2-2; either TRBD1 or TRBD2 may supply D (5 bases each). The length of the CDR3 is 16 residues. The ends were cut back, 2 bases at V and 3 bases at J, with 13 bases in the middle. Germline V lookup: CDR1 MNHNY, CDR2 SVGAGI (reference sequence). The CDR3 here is CASSYNGDRHTGELFF. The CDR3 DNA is TGTGCCAGCAGTTACAATGGGGACCGCCACACCGGGGAGCTGTTTTTT.

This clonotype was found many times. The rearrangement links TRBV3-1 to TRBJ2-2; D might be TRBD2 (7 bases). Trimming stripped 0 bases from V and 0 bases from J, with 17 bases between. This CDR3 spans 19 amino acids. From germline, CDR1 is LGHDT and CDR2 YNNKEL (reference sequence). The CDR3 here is CASSQDTGAAGSNTGELFF. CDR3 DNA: TGTGCCAGCAGCCAAGATACGGGGGCAGCGGGGTCGAACACCGGGGAGCTGTTTTTT. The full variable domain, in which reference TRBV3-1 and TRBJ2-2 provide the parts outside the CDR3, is DTAVSQTPKYLVTQMGNDKSIKCEQNLGHDTMYWYKQDSKKFLKIMFSYNNKELIINETVPNRFSPKSPDKAHLNLHINSLELGDSAVYFCASSQDTGAAGSNTGELFFGEGSRLTVL.

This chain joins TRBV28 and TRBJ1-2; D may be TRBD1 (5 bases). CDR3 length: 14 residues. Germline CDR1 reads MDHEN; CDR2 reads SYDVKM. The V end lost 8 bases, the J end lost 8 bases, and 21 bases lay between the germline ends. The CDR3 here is CASGALEEGRGYTF. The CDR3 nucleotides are TGTGCCAGCGGGGCCTTGGAGGAAGGACGGGGCTACACCTTC.

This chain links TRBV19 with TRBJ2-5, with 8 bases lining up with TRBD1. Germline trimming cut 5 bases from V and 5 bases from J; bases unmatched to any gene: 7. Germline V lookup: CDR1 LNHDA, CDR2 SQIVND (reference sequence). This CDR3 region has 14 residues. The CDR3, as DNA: TGTGCCAGTAGTTCCCCTGGACAGGGTGAGACCCAGTACTTC. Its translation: CASSSPGQGETQYF.

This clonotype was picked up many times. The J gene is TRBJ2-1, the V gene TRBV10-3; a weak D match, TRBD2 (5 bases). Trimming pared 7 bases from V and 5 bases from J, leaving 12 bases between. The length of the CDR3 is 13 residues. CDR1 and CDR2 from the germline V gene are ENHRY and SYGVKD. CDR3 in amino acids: CAITQRSDNEQFF. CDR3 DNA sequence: TGTGCCATCACACAGCGGAGTGACAATGAGCAGTTCTTC.

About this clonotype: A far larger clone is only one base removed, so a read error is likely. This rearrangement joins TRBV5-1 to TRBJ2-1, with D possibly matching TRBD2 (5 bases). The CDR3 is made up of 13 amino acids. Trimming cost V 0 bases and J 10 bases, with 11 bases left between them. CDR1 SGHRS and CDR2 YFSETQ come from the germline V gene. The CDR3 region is CASSLDLEGEQFF. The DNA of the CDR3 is TGCGCCAGCAGCTTGGATCTAGAGGGAGAGCAGTTCTTC.

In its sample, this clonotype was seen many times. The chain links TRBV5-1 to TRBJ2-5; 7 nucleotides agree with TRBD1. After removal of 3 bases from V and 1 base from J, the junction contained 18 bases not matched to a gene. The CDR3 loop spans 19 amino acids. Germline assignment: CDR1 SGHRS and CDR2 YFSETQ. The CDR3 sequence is CASSSINYRTGTFQETQYF. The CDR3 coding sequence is TGCGCCAGCAGCTCGATTAACTACCGGACAGGAACCTTCCAAGAGACCCAGTACTTC.

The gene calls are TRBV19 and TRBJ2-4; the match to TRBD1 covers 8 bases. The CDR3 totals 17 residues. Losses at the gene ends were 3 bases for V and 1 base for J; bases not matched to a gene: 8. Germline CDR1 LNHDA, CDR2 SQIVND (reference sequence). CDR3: CASSIDSGGDAKNIQYF. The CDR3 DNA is TGTGCCAGTAGTATTGATTCAGGGGGCGACGCCAAAAACATTCAGTACTTC.

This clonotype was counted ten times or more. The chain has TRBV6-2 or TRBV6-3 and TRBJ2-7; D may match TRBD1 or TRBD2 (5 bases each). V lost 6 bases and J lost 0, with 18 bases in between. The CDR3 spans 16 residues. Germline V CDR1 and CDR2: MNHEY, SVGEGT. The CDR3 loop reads CASRKTPGRSSYEQYF. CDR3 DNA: TGTGCCAGCAGGAAAACTCCGGGACGTAGCTCCTACGAGCAGTACTTC.

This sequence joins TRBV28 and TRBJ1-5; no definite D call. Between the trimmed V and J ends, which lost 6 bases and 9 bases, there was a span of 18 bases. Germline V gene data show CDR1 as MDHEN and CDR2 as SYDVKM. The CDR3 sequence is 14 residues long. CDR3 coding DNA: TGTGCCAGCAGACCAACCCCAGGCGGACCGCCCCAGCATTTT. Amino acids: CASRPTPGGPPQHF.

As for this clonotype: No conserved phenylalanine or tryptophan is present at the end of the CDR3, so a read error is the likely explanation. CDR3 nucleotides: TGCGCCAGCAGTGGGGCCCCCCTGGTCAGTACGCAGTATTAT. Protein sequence: CASSGAPLVSTQYY. V is TRBV10-2 and J is TRBJ2-3; no reliable D call. CDR3 length: 14 amino acids. Trimming pared 4 bases from V and 8 bases from J, leaving 16 bases between. Germline loops: CDR1 WSHSY, CDR2 SAAADI.

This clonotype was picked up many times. DNA for the CDR3: TGCGCCAGCAGCTTGGTAATGACCCGTAGCAATGAGCAGTTCTTC. It translates to CASSLVMTRSNEQFF. The chain uses TRBV5-1 and TRBJ2-1, with no clear D. Trimming cost V 0 bases and J 6 bases, with 13 bases left between them. Germline V gene sequence: CDR1 SGHRS, CDR2 YFSETQ. This CDR3 spans 15 amino acids.

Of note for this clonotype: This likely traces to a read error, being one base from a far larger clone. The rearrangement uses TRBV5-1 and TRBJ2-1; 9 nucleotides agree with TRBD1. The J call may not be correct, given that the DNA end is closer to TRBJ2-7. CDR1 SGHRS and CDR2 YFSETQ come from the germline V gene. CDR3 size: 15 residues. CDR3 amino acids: CTSSPRTGAIHEQYF. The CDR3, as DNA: TGCACCAGCAGCCCAAGGACAGGGGCTATCCACGAGCAGTACTTC.

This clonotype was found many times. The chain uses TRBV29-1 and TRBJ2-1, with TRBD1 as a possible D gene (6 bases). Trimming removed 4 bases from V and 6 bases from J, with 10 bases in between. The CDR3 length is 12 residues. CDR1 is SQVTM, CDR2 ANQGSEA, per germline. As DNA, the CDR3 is TGCAGCGTTGGGGGGCCTGGCAATGAGCAGTTCTTC. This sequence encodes CSVGGPGNEQFF.

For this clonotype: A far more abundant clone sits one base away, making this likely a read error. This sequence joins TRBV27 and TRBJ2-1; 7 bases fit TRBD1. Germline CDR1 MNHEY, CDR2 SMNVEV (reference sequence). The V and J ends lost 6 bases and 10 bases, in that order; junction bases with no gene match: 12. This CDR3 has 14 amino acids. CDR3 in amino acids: CASRTGQGVYEQFF. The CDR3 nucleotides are TGTGCCAGCAGGACCGGGCAGGGGGTGTACGAGCAGTTCTTC.

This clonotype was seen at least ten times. CDR3 in amino acids: CASSLSPETQYF. The DNA of the CDR3 is TGTGCCAGCAGCTTATCCCCGGAGACCCAGTACTTC. J is TRBJ2-5 and V is TRBV7-9; D gene uncertain. This CDR3 is built from 12 residues. Germline CDR1 is SEHNR and CDR2 is FQNEAQ (reference sequence). V lost 2 bases and J lost 5, with 6 bases in between.

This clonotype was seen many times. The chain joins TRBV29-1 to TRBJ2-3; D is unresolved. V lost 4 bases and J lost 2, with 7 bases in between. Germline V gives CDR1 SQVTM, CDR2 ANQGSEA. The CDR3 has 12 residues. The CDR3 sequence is CSVAVTTDTQYF. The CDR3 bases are TGCAGCGTTGCCGTCACCACAGATACGCAGTATTTT.

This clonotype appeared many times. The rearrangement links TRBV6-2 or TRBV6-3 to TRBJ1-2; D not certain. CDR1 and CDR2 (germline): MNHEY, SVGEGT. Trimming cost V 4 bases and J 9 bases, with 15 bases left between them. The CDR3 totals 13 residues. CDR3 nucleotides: TGTGCCAGCAGTTCCGACGGACCGGCCCGCTACACCTTC. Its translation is CASSSDGPARYTF.

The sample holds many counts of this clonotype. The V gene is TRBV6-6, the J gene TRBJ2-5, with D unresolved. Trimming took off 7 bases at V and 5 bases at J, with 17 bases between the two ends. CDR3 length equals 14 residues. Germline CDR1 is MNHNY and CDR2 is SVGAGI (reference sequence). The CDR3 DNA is TGTGCCAGCAACCCCGGACGGAAGGAGGAGACCCAGTACTTC. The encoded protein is CASNPGRKEETQYF.